The 18 T cell receptor beta chains below all came from one sample that was sequenced in a study of follicular helper T cells after annual influenza vaccination. Time point described: 2014-2015 season, pre-vaccination. Method: immunoSEQ multiplex PCR; TCRdb's copy keeps in-frame clones and lacks some. There are about 8,700 clones in the sample; just under 80% occur only once, and 3.1% lies in the top ten. Sequenced material: CXCR5+ CD38- circulating T follicular helper cells from blood, taken on the day of influenza vaccination. Subset denoted: circulating Tfh, non-naive CD4+CXCR5+PD-1+ (ICOS+CD38+ or ICOS-CD38-). These receptors came from an adult who received the influenza vaccine.

This clone is a singleton in its sample. The chain employs TRBV14 and TRBJ2-7, with TRBD2 matching 10 bases. The CDR3 length is 21 residues. Trimming at V came to 2 bases and at J to 0 bases, leaving 19 bases not matched to a gene. The germline V gene encodes CDR1 SGHDN and CDR2 FVKESK. CDR3: CASSQRRTGSSGSRVSYEQYF. The DNA of the CDR3 is TGTGCCAGCAGCCAAAGAAGGACCGGGTCTAGCGGGAGCAGGGTCTCCTACGAGCAGTACTTC.

The sample holds a few counts of this clone. The V and J genes are TRBV9 and TRBJ2-1; D perhaps matches TRBD2 (6 bases). The germline V gene encodes CDR1 SGDLS and CDR2 YYNGEE. V gave up 0 bases and J gave up 12 bases, with 13 bases separating them. The CDR3 length is 13 residues. CDR3 in amino acids: CASSVDPGGRQFF. The CDR3, as DNA: TGTGCCAGCAGCGTAGACCCCGGGGGTCGGCAGTTCTTC.

The rearrangement joins TRBV6-5 to TRBJ2-5; 11 nucleotides agree with TRBD2. The CDR3 loop spans 15 amino acids. V lost 4 bases to trimming and J lost 5 bases; unmatched junction nucleotides: 6. Germline CDR1 MNHEY, CDR2 SVGAGI. Written as DNA, the CDR3 is TGTGCCAGCAGTTCTTTGGTAGCGGGAGGGGAGACCCAGTACTTC. Its protein product is CASSSLVAGGETQYF.

The chain is built from TRBV11-2 and TRBJ1-4; 7 positions match TRBD1. Germline V gene sequence: CDR1 SGHAT, CDR2 FQNNGV. The CDR3 extends over 13 amino acids. V gave up 5 bases and J gave up 8 bases; unmatched junction bases: 5. The CDR3 DNA sequence: TGTGCCAGCAGCCCCGACAGGGTAGAAAAACTGTTTTTT. This translates into CASSPDRVEKLFF.

The genes are TRBV7-8 and TRBJ2-1; D is possibly TRBD2 (7 bases). The CDR3 length is 16 residues. The germline V gene has CDR1 SGHVS and CDR2 FQNEAQ. The V end was cut by 1 base, the J end by 3 bases, with 13 bases between. The CDR3 region is CASSLVSGGHYNEQFF. CDR3 nucleotides: TGTGCCAGCAGCTTAGTGTCCGGGGGGCACTACAATGAGCAGTTCTTC.

This rearrangement joins TRBV18 to TRBJ2-2; 8 bases match TRBD1. With 3 bases clipped from V and 7 bases from J, the junction kept 13 bases outside the gene matches. CDR1 KGHSH and CDR2 LQKENI come from the germline V gene. The CDR3 has 17 residues. The CDR3 sequence is CASSPTADRDGSGELFF. CDR3 sequence (DNA): TGTGCCAGCTCACCCACCGCGGACAGGGACGGGAGCGGGGAGCTGTTTTTT.

The rearrangement links TRBV11-2 to TRBJ1-1, with a tentative D call TRBD1 (5 bases). The V gene's germline CDR1 is SGHAT and CDR2 FQNNGV. V was clipped by 5 bases and J by 3 bases, with 16 bases between them. The CDR3 is 15 amino acids. The CDR3, as DNA: TGTGCCAGCAGCCAAGTCGGGGGTTGGGACACTGAAGCTTTCTTT. It encodes CASSQVGGWDTEAFF.

This rearrangement joins TRBV5-5 to TRBJ2-7; TRBD1 might be the D (6 bases). V dropped 5 bases and J dropped 4 bases, with 13 bases sitting between them. From germline, CDR1 is SGHKS and CDR2 YYEKEE (reference sequence). The CDR3 length is 13 residues. DNA of the CDR3: TGTGCCAGCAGTACAACAGGGAGATACGAGCAGTACTTC. It is translated as CASSTTGRYEQYF. Looking up the rest from reference TRBV5-5 and TRBJ2-7 gives the full variable domain: DAGVTQSPTHLIKTRGQQVTLRCSPISGHKSVSWYQQVLGQGPQFIFQYYEKEERGRGNFPDRFSARQFPNYSSELNVNALLLGDSALYLCASSTTGRYEQYFGPGTRLTVT.

The V gene is TRBV11-3, the J gene TRBJ2-2; 9 bases align to TRBD2. The CDR3 length is 15 residues. CDR1 and CDR2 (germline): SGHNT, YENEEA. The V gene end was trimmed by 5 bases and the J gene end by 4 bases; junction bases not matched to a gene: 5. CDR3 bases: TGTGCCAGCAGCCCGCGGGAGGGCCTCACCGGGGAGCTGTTTTTT. It translates to CASSPREGLTGELFF.

The V gene is TRBV11-3, the J gene TRBJ2-5; 10 nucleotides line up with TRBD1. The V gene end was trimmed by 3 bases and the J gene end by 5 bases; junction bases not matched to a gene: 6. This CDR3 is 15 amino acids long. Germline values: CDR1 SGHNT, CDR2 YENEEA. The CDR3: CASSFGQGERETQYF. DNA for the CDR3: TGTGCCAGCAGCTTTGGACAGGGGGAGCGTGAGACCCAGTACTTC.

This clone was detected only a few times. This rearrangement joins TRBV18 to TRBJ2-7, with TRBD1 as a possible D gene (6 bases). The germline V gene has CDR1 KGHSH and CDR2 LQKENI. V was trimmed by 0 bases and J by 3 bases, leaving 9 bases between them. The CDR3 spans 14 residues. Here the CDR3 DNA reads TGTGCCAGCTCACCACCGTCAGGGGACTACGAGCAGTACTTC. Translation: CASSPPSGDYEQYF.

The chain joins TRBV19 to TRBJ1-1, with D possibly matching TRBD1 (6 bases). Germline V CDR1 and CDR2: LNHDA, SQIVND (reference sequence). CDR3 size: 14 residues. Between the trimmed V and J ends, which lost 7 bases and 8 bases, there was a span of 20 bases. The CDR3 reads CASMREGGLSEAFF. The CDR3 region has the DNA TGTGCCAGTATGAGGGAGGGGGGCTTGTCGGAAGCTTTCTTT.

The chain carries TRBV6-6 and TRBJ1-4, with no clear D. The CDR3 totals 15 residues. The V end was cut by 6 bases, the J end by 0 bases, with 11 bases between. Germline V gene sequence: CDR1 MNHNY, CDR2 SVGAGI (reference sequence). The CDR3 loop reads CASRPRETTNEKLFF. The CDR3 DNA sequence: TGTGCCAGCAGGCCCCGGGAGACAACTAATGAAAAACTGTTTTTT.

This rearrangement joins TRBV14 to TRBJ2-1; D might be TRBD2 (6 bases). The CDR3 has 15 amino acids. The germline V gene encodes CDR1 SGHDN and CDR2 FVKESK. Between the trimmed V and J ends, which lost 4 bases and 0 bases, there was a span of 10 bases. The CDR3, as DNA: TGTGCCAGCAGCCTTCTCGGGGGCTCCTACAATGAGCAGTTCTTC. It translates to CASSLLGGSYNEQFF.

The CDR3 is CASSLITNEQFF. DNA for the CDR3: TGCGCCAGCAGCCTCATAACAAATGAGCAGTTCTTC. The chain carries TRBV5-1 and TRBJ2-1, with D hard to call. This CDR3 spans 12 amino acids. CDR1 is SGHRS and CDR2 is YFSETQ in the germline V gene. V was cut by 4 bases and J by 7 bases, with 9 bases left in between.

The rearrangement links TRBV7-2 to TRBJ2-1; D gene unclear. This CDR3 has 15 amino acids. In germline, CDR1 is SGHTA, CDR2 FQGNSA. Deletions cut 1 base from V and 0 bases from J, with 7 bases between. The CDR3 protein is CASSLGLDSYNEQFF. CDR3 in DNA: TGTGCCAGCAGCTTAGGTCTAGACTCCTACAATGAGCAGTTCTTC.

The chain links TRBV7-6 to TRBJ1-1; D remains ambiguous. Germline CDR1 reads SGHVS; CDR2 reads FNYEAQ. The CDR3 covers 15 residues. The germline V and J ends were trimmed by 5 bases and 3 bases, with 16 bases remaining between them. The CDR3 bases are TGTGCCAGCAGCCACCCCTTAAGGGAAGACACTGAAGCTTTCTTT. This codes for CASSHPLREDTEAFF. Using reference TRBV7-6 and TRBJ1-1 for the parts outside the CDR3, the full variable domain is GAGVSQSPRYKVTKRGQDVALRCDPISGHVSLYWYRQALGQGPEFLTYFNYEAQQDKSGLPNDRFSAERPEGSISTLTIQRTEQRDSAMYRCASSHPLREDTEAFFGQGTRLTVV.

Details on this clone: Other DNA sequences from this sample encode an identical CDR3 as well. The chain recombines TRBV7-2 with TRBJ2-7, with D perhaps TRBD2 (6 bases). The CDR3 spans 14 residues. Trimming removed 1 base from V and 2 bases from J, with 9 bases in between. CDR1 and CDR2 from the germline V gene are SGHTA and FQGNSA. The CDR3 region is CASSLEAGTYEQYF. CDR3 nucleotide sequence: TGTGCCAGCAGCTTAGAGGCGGGGACCTACGAGCAGTACTTC.